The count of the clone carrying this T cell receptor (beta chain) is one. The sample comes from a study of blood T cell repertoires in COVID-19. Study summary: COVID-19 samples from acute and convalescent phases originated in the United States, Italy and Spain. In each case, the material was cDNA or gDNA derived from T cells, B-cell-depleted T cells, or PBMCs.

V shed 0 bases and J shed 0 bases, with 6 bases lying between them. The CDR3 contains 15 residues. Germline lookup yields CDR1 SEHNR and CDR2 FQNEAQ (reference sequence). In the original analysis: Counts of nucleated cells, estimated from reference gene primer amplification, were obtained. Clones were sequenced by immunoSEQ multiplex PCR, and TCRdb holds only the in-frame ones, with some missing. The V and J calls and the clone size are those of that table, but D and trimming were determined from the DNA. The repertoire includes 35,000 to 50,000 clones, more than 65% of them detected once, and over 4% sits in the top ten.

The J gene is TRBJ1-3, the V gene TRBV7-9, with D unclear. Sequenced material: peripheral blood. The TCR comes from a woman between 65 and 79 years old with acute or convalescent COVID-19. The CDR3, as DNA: TGTGCCAGCAGCTTAGCTACAGTCTCTGGAAACACCATATATTTT. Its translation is CASSLATVSGNTIYF.